A selection of T cell receptor beta chains follows, all from one sample in a study of T-cell reconstitution after alpha-beta-depleted transplantation in children. MiXCR, run by TCRdb on the PCR reads, gives a single entry per CDR3 protein. The profile shows hundreds of thousands of distinct CDR3 sequences, over 9.5% of them singletons. This sample comprised PBMCs from the stem cell graft donor, obtained from the stem cell graft. These receptors were collected from a human donor who donated a stem cell graft to a child with acute myeloid leukemia. CDR3s include the opening cysteine and the closing phenylalanine or tryptophan. Fields, in order: D gene, J gene, V gene, clone size, CDR3 protein, CDR3 DNA. D genes are given only for firm matches. Not all rows give a size; the values are once, few, many and, for expanded clones, a class.

- | TRBJ2-5 | TRBV11-2 | - | CASSLGSGTGVIGRQETQYF | TGTGCCAGCAGCTTAGGGTCTGGCACCGGGGTTATCGGGCGGCAAGAGACCCAGTACTTC
TRBD2 | TRBJ2-1 | TRBV7-2 | - | CASSPGLAGGAPNEQFF | TGTGCCAGCAGCCCCGGACTAGCGGGAGGGGCCCCCAATGAGCAGTTCTTC
TRBD2 | TRBJ2-7 | TRBV28 | - | CASLLAGAYEQYF | TGTGCCAGCCTCCTAGCGGGAGCCTACGAGCAGTACTTC
TRBD2 | TRBJ2-7 | TRBV12-3/TRBV12-4 | - | CASSLWLAGVYEQYF | TGTGCCAGCAGTTTGTGGCTAGCGGGAGTATACGAGCAGTACTTC
- | TRBJ2-7 | TRBV15 | many | CATSISSGASYEQYF | TGTGCCACCAGCATTTCCAGCGGAGCCAGCTACGAGCAGTACTTC
TRBD2 | TRBJ2-3 | TRBV7-2 | many | CASSPRSGDTQYF | TGTGCCAGCAGCCCCCGTAGCGGGGATACGCAGTATTTT
TRBD2 | TRBJ2-1 | TRBV29-1 | few | CSAWDSGVVQFF | TGCAGCGCTTGGGATAGCGGGGTGGTGCAGTTCTTC
- | TRBJ2-7 | TRBV4-2 | few | CASSQDRGSFYEQYF | TGTGCCAGCAGCCAAGATCGGGGTAGCTTCTACGAGCAGTACTTC
TRBD1 | TRBJ2-4 | TRBV28 | many | CASSLEQGVKNIQYF | TGTGCCAGCAGTTTAGAACAGGGGGTCAAAAACATTCAGTACTTC
- | TRBJ2-1 | TRBV27 | many | CASSLNLGGLIINEQFF | TGTGCCAGCAGCCTAAACCTAGGGGGACTAATTATCAATGAGCAGTTCTTC
- | TRBJ1-2 | TRBV25-1 | - | CASSAYGTGSYGYTF | TGTGCCAGCAGTGCTTATGGGACGGGATCCTATGGCTACACCTTC
- | TRBJ1-6 | TRBV12-3/TRBV12-4 | many | CASSLKGNNSPLHF | TGTGCCAGCAGTTTAAAGGGGAACAATTCACCCCTCCACTTT
- | TRBJ1-2 | TRBV28 | few | CASSLYRVKGYTF | TGTGCCAGCAGTTTATACAGGGTGAAGGGCTACACCTTC
TRBD1 | TRBJ1-2 | TRBV14 | - | CASSQEGDRGLRYGYTF | TGTGCCAGCAGCCAAGAAGGGGACAGGGGACTTCGCTATGGCTACACCTTC
- | TRBJ2-4 | TRBV7-9 | many | CATVPVVAKNIQYF | TGTGCTACTGTCCCCGTAGTAGCCAAAAACATTCAGTACTTC
TRBD2 | TRBJ2-7 | TRBV20-1 | few | CSARDGREPSYEQYF | TGCAGTGCTAGAGATGGGCGGGAGCCCTCCTACGAGCAGTACTTC
- | TRBJ2-7 | TRBV4-2 | many | CASSHVGGGGEQYF | TGTGCCAGCAGCCATGTAGGTGGTGGCGGCGAGCAGTACTTC
- | TRBJ1-5 | TRBV29-1 | - | CSAIGDEGNQPQHF | TGCAGCGCCATCGGGGACGAGGGCAATCAGCCCCAGCATTTT
- | TRBJ2-1 | TRBV5-6 | many | CASSWGSASSYNEQFF | TGTGCCAGCAGCTGGGGGAGCGCTAGCTCCTACAATGAGCAGTTCTTC
- | TRBJ2-7 | TRBV20-1 | few | CSAHSAREQYF | TGCAGTGCCCACTCCGCTCGCGAGCAGTACTTC
- | TRBJ2-3 | TRBV4-3 | - | CASSQDVRNTDTQYF | TGCGCCAGCAGCCAAGACGTCAGAAACACAGATACGCAGTATTTT
- | TRBJ2-3 | TRBV12-3/TRBV12-4 | many | CASSFAGGSADTQYF | TGTGCCAGCAGTTTCGCAGGAGGATCGGCAGATACGCAGTATTTT